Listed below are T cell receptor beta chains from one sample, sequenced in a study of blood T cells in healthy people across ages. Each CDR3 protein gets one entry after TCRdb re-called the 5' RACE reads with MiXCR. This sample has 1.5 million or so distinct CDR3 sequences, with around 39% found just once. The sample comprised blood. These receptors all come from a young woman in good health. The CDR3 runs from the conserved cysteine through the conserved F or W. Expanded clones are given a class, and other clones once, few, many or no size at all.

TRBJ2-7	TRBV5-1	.	CASSSKGEQYF
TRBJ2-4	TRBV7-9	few	CASSNQLRTVPKNIQYF
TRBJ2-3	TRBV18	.	CASSPGAPGTDTQYF
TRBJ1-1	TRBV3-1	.	CASSPGTGSWTEAFF
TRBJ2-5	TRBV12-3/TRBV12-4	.	CASSRELGTQYF
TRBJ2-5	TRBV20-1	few	CSARDASRGETQYF
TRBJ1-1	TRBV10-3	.	CAISTTGSAEAFF
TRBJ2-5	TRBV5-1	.	CASSLATLLADEQYF
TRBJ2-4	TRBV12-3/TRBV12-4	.	CASRPTSGLAKNIQYF
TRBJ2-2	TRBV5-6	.	CASSLESGVYTGELFF
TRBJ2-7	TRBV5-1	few	CASSLEAAFYEQYF
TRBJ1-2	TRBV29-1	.	CSVADGRRYGYTF
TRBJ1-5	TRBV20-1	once	CSAGRNHNQPQHF
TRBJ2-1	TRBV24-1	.	CATSGGGGGHVGEQFF
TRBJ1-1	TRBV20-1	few	CSARGNLNTEAFF
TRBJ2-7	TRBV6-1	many	CASSGGQGSYEQYF
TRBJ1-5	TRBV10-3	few	CAISETETGSNQPQHF